This T cell receptor (beta chain) was documented in a study of Tregs in tolerant kidney transplant recipients (dated by TCRdb to between 2018 and 2021). About the study as a whole: The study applied TCRbeta sequencing to find donor-specific regulatory T cells before combined kidney and bone marrow transplantation and then followed those same cells after transplant. TCRbeta repertoire sequencing was used in 3 healthy controls to compare several methods for expanding Tregs specific for an allogeneic donor. Overall study results and their limits: The study was constrained by small patient numbers, and validation of the findings is required in larger populations and under other immunosuppression protocols. Expanding Tregs with activated donor B cells appeared to identify the most biologically relevant and donor-specific TCRbeta repertoire. Although technical replication error seemed to be minimal, the question of biological reproducibility was not addressed directly.

Via the germline V gene, CDR1 is SGDLS and CDR2 YYNGEE. The V end gives up 3 bases and the J end 8 bases, leaving 10 bases in the junction not matched to a gene. There are 14 amino acids in the CDR3, from cysteine to phenylalanine inclusive. The DNA shown is the 42-base CDR3, in frame from base 1. Unstimulated Tregs (CD4+CD25+CD127-), CD4+ non-Tregs (CD4+CD25-), CD4 and CD8 cells were FACS-sorted from thawed PBMCs. Blood from healthy controls was obtained either as purchased buffy coats or from healthy volunteers. Healthy control blood was processed to PBMCs by Ficoll density gradient and cryopreserved, and patient PBMCs were collected before and after transplant. Genomic DNA was extracted from sorted cells with the QIAGEN DNeasy Blood and Tissue Kit for TCRbeta CDR3 sequencing. High-throughput TCRbeta CDR3 sequencing was carried out commercially through immunoSEQ, with PCR amplification with bias correction and internal controls included. Concerning the study's data processing: Unique productive TCRbeta sequences were defined by CDR3 nucleotide sequence where primers matched, and otherwise by CDR3 amino acid sequence together with Vbeta and Jbeta genes. To correct sorting error, sequences shared between sorted populations at a frequency ratio of 2:1 or less were removed; the rest were assigned to the higher population. A sequence counted as donor-reactive if, in CFSE-low cells, the sequence had a frequency of at least 0.01% and was expanded at least 5-fold compared with unstimulated cells. Jensen-Shannon divergence calculated on the top 100 TCRbeta sequences ranked by frequency was used to measure repertoire divergence. For samples with multiple sequencing runs, sorting error was corrected separately for each run before the runs were pooled. The immuneACCESS repertoire file appears here via TCRdb, limited to in-frame rearrangements. These files lack a portion of the clones; in checked studies, under half of the deficit traces to unresolved V genes, and the cause of the others is not known. The V and J calls and clone size come from that table; D and trimming were worked out from the DNA. The sample records about 240,000 clones, approximately 84% of which are singletons. The ten largest clones add up to roughly 0.67% of the sample.

This clone showed up just a few times. This receptor's antigen is unknown. No much larger clone is present one base from it, and per-base qualities are unavailable. The TCR comes from a human donor in good health. Here the chain combines TRBV9 and TRBJ1-1; the junction holds 7 bases that match TRBD1. Sample: CD4+ T cells from blood. In nucleotides, the sequence is TGTGCCAGCAGCGCGGGGCCGCGGGACAGAGAAGCTTTCTTT. It translates as CASSAGPRDREAFF.